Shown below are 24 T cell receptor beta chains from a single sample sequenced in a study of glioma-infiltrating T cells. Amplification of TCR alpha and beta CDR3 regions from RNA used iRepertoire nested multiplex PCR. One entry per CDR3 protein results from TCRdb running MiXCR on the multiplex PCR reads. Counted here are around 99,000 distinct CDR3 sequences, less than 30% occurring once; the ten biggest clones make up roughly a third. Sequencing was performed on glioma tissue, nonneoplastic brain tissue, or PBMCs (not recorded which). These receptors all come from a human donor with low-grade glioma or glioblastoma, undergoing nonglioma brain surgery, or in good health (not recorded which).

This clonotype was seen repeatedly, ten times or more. The CDR3 nucleotides are TGTGCCAGCAGCCGCCGGGACGGATCGTTCAACACTGAAGCTTTCTTT. Residues: CASSRRDGSFNTEAFF. This rearrangement joins TRBV28 to TRBJ1-1; possible D gene TRBD1, 5 bases. In germline, CDR1 is MDHEN, CDR2 SYDVKM. The CDR3 has 16 amino acids. The V end lost 6 bases, the J end lost 2 bases, and 19 bases lay between the germline ends.

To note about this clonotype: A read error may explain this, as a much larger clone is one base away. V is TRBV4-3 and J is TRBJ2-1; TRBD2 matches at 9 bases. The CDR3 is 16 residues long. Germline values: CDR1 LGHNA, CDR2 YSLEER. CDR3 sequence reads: CASSQDRAGGQANRIF. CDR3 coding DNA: TGCGCCAGCAGCCAAGATCGTGCGGGAGGGCAAGCTAATAGGATCTTC.

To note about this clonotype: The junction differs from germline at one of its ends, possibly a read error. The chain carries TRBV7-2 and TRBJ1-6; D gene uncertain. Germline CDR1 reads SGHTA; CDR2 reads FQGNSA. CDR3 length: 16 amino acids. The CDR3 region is CASSLYSSSYNSPPHF. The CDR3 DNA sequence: TGTGCCAGCAGCTTATATTCGAGCTCCTATAACTCACCCCCCCACTTT.

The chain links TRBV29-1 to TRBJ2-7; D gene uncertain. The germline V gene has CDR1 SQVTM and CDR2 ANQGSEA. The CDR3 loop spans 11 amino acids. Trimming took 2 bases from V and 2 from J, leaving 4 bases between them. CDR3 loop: CSVELAYEQYF. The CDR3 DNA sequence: TGCAGCGTTGAACTAGCCTACGAGCAGTACTTC.

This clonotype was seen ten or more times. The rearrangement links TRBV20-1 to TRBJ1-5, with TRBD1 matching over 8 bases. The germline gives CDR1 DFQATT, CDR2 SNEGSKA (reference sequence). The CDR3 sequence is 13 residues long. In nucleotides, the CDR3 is TGCAGCGTATCCGGGACAGGAAATCAGCCCCAGCATTTT. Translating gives CSVSGTGNQPQHF.

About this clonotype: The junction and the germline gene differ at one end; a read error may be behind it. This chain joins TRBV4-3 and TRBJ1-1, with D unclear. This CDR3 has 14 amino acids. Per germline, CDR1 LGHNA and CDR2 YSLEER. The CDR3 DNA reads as TGCGCCAGCGGCCAAGAAGGAGTAGGCGGTGAAGCTTTCTTT. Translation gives CASGQEGVGGEAFF.

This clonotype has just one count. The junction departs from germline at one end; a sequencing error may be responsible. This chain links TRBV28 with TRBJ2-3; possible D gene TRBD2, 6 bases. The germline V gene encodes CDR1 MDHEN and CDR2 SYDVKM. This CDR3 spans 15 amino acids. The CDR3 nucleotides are TGTGCCAGTAGTTTTATCCCGGGAGAACGAGATAGTCAGTATTTT. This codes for CASSFIPGERDSQYF.

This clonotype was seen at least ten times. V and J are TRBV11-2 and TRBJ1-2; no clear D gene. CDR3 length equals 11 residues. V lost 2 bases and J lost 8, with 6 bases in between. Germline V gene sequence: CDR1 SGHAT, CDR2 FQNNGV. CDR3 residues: CASSLREGYTF. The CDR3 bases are TGTGCCAGCAGCTTAAGAGAGGGCTACACCTTC.

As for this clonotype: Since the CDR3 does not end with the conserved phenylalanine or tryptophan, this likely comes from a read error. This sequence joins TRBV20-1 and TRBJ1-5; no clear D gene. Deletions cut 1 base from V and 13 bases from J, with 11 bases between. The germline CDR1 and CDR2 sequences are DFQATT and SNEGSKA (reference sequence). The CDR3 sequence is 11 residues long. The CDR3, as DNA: TGCAGTGCTAGAGTCAAAGGGCCACAGCATTGT. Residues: CSARVKGPQHC.

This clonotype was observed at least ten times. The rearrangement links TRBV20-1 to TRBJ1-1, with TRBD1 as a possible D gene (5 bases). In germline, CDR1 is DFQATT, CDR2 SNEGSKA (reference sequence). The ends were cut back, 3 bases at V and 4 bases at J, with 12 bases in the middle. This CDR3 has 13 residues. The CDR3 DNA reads TGCAGTGCTAGTCAGGGCGGGCCCACTGAAGCTTTCTTT. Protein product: CSASQGGPTEAFF.

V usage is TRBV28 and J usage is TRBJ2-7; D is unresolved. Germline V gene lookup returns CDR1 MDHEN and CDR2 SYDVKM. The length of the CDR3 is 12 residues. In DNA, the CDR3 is TGTGTTAGCAGCCCTAAGGCCTACGAGCAGTACTTC. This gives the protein CVSSPKAYEQYF.

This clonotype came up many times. Here the CDR3 reads CASSFNTDMGNEQFF. The CDR3 DNA reads as TGTGCCAGCAGCTTTAACACGGACATGGGCAATGAGCAGTTCTTC. V usage is TRBV11-2 and J usage is TRBJ2-1; TRBD1 is a possible D gene (5 bases). Germline V gives CDR1 SGHAT, CDR2 FQNNGV. The CDR3 is made up of 15 amino acids. The V end was cut by 3 bases, the J end by 6 bases, with 15 bases between.

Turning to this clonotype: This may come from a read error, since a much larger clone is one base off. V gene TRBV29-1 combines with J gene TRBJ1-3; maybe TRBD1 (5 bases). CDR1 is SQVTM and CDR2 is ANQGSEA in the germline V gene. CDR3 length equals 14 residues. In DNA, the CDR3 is TGCAGCGTTGAAAACGGGGACTCTGTAAACACCATATATTTT. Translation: CSVENGDSVNTIYF. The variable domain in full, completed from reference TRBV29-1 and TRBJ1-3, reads SAVISQKPSRDICQRGTSLTIQCQVDSQVTMMFWYRQQPGQSLTLIATANQGSEATYESGFVIDKFPISRPNLTFSTLTVSNMSPEDSSIYLCSVENGDSVNTIYFGEGSWLTVV.

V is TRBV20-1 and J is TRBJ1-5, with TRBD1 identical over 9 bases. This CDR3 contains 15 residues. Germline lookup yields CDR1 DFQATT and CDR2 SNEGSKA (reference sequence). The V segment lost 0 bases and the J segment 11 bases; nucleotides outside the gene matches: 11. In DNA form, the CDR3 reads TGCAGTGCTAGAGACACACCGGGACAGGGAGCTTCCCAGCATTTT. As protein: CSARDTPGQGASQHF.

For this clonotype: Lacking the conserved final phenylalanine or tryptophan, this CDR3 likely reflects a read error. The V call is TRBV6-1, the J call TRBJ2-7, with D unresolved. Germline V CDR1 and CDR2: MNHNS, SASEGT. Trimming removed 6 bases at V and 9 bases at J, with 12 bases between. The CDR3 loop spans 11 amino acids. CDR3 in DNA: TGTGCCAGCAGCTTGGGTGGGATGCAGTACTTG. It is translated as CASSLGGMQYL.

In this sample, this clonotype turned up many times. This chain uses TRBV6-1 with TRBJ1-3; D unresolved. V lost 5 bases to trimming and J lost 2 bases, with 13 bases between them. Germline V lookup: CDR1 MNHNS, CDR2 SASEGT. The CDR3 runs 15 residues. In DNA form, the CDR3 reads TGTGCCAGCAGTTCGAGGGATGACCCTGGAAACACCATATATTTT. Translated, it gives CASSSRDDPGNTIYF.

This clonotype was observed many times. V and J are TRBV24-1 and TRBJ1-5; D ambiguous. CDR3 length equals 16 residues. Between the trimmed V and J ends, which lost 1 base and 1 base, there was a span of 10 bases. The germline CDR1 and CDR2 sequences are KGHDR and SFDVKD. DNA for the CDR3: TGTGCCACCAGTGATTTAAAACGGGGAAGCAATCAGCCCCAGCATTTT. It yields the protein CATSDLKRGSNQPQHF.

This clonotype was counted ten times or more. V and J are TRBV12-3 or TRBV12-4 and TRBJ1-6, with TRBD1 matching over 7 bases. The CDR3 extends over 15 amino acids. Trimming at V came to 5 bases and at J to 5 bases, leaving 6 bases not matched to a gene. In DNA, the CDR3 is TGTGCCAGCAGTGCCCACAGGGGCAATAATTCACCCCTCCACTTT. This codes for CASSAHRGNNSPLHF.

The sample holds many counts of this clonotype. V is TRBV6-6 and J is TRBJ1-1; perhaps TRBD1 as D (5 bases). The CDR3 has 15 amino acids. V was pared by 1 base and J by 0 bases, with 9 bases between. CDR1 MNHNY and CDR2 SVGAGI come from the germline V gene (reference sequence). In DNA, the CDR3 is TGTGCCAGCAGTTACTTTCCGACAGTGAACACTGAAGCTTTCTTT. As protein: CASSYFPTVNTEAFF.

The CDR3 sequence is CASSLQGFSTDTQYF. In nucleotides, the CDR3 is TGCGCCAGCAGCCTACAGGGATTTAGCACAGATACGCAGTATTTT. The rearrangement joins TRBV4-3 to TRBJ2-3, with D possibly TRBD1 on 6 matching bases. With 4 bases removed from V and 0 bases from J, the gap between germline ends came to 11 bases. The length of the CDR3 is 15 residues. Per the germline V gene, CDR1 is LGHNA and CDR2 is YSLEER.

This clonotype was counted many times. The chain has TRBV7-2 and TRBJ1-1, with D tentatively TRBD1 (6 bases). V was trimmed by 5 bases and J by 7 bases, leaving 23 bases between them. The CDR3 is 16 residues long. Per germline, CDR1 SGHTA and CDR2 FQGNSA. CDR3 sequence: CASSPEGGRRRNEAFF. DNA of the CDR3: TGTGCCAGCAGCCCGGAGGGGGGGCGGCGGCGTAATGAAGCTTTCTTT. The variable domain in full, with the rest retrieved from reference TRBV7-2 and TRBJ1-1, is GAGVSQSPSNKVTEKGKDVELRCDPISGHTALYWYRQSLGQGLEFLIYFQGNSAPDKSGLPSDRFSAERTGGSVSTLTIQRTQQEDSAVYLCASSPEGGRRRNEAFFGQGTRLTVV.

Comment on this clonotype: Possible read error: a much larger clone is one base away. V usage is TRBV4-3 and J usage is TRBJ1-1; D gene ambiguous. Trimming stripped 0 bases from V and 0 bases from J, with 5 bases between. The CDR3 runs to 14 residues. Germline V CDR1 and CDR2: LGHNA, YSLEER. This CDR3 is CASSQEDLNTEAFF. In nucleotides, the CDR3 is TGCGCCAGCAGCCAAGAGGACCTGAACACTGAAGCTTTCTTT.

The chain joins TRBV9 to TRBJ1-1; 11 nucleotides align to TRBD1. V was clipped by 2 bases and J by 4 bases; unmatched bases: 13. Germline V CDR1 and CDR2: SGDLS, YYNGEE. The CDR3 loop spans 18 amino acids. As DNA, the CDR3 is TGTGCCAGCAGCGTCAACTCGGAGGGGGACAGGGGGGCCACTGAAGCTTTCTTT. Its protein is CASSVNSEGDRGATEAFF.

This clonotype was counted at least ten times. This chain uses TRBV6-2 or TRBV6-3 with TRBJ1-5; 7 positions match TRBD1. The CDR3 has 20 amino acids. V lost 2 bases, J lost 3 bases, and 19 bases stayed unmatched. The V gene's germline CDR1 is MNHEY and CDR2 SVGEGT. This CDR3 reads CASSYPGQRGIGPTNQPQHF. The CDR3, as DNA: TGTGCCAGCAGTTACCCGGGACAGAGAGGGATTGGACCGACCAATCAGCCCCAGCATTTT.